The table lists the clone carrying this T cell receptor beta chain with a few counts. The data originate from a study of T-cell reconstitution after alpha-beta-depleted transplantation in children. This CDR3 has 18 residues. J was trimmed by 0 bases and V by 0 bases; bases with no gene match: 6. Germline-derived CDR1 and CDR2 are DFQATT and SNEGSKA (reference sequence). During its preparation, the TCRbeta library received unique molecular identifiers. From the PCR reads, TCRdb called clonotypes with MiXCR, one entry per CDR3 protein. Among 330,000 or so distinct CDR3 sequences listed, 10% were seen once.

The V and J genes are TRBV20-1 and TRBJ2-1; 12 nucleotides align to TRBD2. The receptor comes from a human donor who donated a stem cell graft to a child with acute lymphoblastic leukemia. Sequenced here: PBMCs from the stem cell graft donor, sampled from the stem cell graft. The CDR3 loop reads CSARDLGLAGSSYNEQFF. CDR3 bases: TGCAGTGCTAGAGATCTGGGACTAGCGGGTAGCTCCTACAATGAGCAGTTCTTC.